This T cell receptor (beta chain) was found in a study of graft-versus-host responses after intestinal transplantation. As concerns this clone: Its antigen is undetermined.

Clones were read by immunoSEQ multiplex PCR, and TCRdb kept only the in-frame ones, dropping some. The data show 45,000 to 60,000 clones, about nine tenths seen once. This CDR3 is 13 amino acids long. Deletions cut 8 bases from V and 4 bases from J, with 11 bases between. Germline values: CDR1 MNHEY, CDR2 SVGAGI. The material sequenced was unstimulated CD4+ T cells sorted from spleen or lymph node cells, taken before transplant. This chain connects TRBV6-5 to TRBJ2-2; D is tentatively TRBD1 or TRBD2 (5 bases each). The TCR sequence derives from a human donor who was the organ donor for an intestinal transplant. CDR3 DNA: TGTGCCAGCCGACCTGGGGGCACCGGGGAGCTGTTTTTT. This codes for CASRPGGTGELFF.